This T cell receptor (beta chain) emerged from a study of blood T cell repertoires in COVID-19. Study information: Samples came from the United States, Italy and Spain, spanning acute and convalescent COVID-19. The cDNA or gDNA used as material had been derived from T cells, B-cell-depleted T cells, or PBMCs.

Trimming left V 8 bases short and J 9 bases short, with 11 bases between. The CDR3 is 10 residues long. In germline, CDR1 is GTSNPN, CDR2 SVGIG (reference sequence). This clone was observed a single time. Original methodology: Using reference gene primer amplification, nucleated cell counts were estimated. This table comes from immunoSEQ multiplex PCR, and its TCRdb copy is limited to in-frame clones, with some not included. V and J calls and clone size are as listed in that table; D and trimming were resolved from the DNA. The data contain around 250,000 clones, roughly four fifths of them singletons.

This TCR was recovered from a man aged 35 to 55 who had been exposed to COVID-19. Sequencing was performed on PBMCs or T cells enriched from blood (not recorded which). The chain employs TRBV30 and TRBJ2-1; D gene uncertain. DNA for the CDR3: TGTGCCGCAATTAGTGGTGAGCAGTTCTTC. Encoded protein: CAAISGEQFF.